Listed below are T cell receptor beta chains from one sample, sequenced in a study of blood T cell repertoires in COVID-19. Sequencing used immunoSEQ multiplex PCR; TCRdb keeps in-frame clones, though not all of them. The repertoire consists of roughly 40,000 clones, with around 88% occurring once and the leading ten covering 3.5% to 4.5%. The sequenced material came from peripheral blood. All receptors come from a human donor in a cohort sampled during active COVID-19. CDR3s include the opening cysteine and the closing phenylalanine or tryptophan.

v_call cdr3_aa
TRBV3-1/TRBV3-2 CASSLQGLASNTGELFF
TRBV27 CASSLVAGTSYNSPLHF
TRBV30 CAWSRVVRTQYF
TRBV9 CASSVSPSHYGYTF
TRBV19 CASSATSGRAGSDTQYF
TRBV23-1 CASSQSQRWSYNSPLHF
TRBV7-3 CASSPQQGQPQHF
TRBV3-1/TRBV3-2 CASSQDLGTANEKLFF
TRBV5-6 CASSLAGARGYQPQHF
TRBV28 CASSRSGGFSEAFF
TRBV7-8 CASSRSRDRAQLFF
TRBV5-1 CASSSNTGTGGYSPLHF
TRBV27 CASSKSGTGWNQPQHF
TRBV7-3 CASSLMGGPEETQYF
TRBV12-3/TRBV12-4 CASGLTGSSEAFF
TRBV15 CATSRQGGSTDTQYF
TRBV6-2/TRBV6-3 CASSRTGDRNTEAFF
TRBV7-9 CASSLDSSYNQPQHF
TRBV18 CASSLNRGDNSPLHF
TRBV6-5 CASRRRTSGEETQYF
TRBV6-2/TRBV6-3 CASTPVSGTASYEQYF
TRBV6-5 CASSLQLRAQETQYF
TRBV18 CASSPRTGTGVRRDTGELFF
TRBV18 CASSPMSNTEAFF
TRBV6-5 CASSSTSTQPQHF
TRBV2 CASMQQGNQPQHF